This TCR beta chain emerged from a study of identical twins. This clonotype was found a few times. TCRdb re-derived calls from the 5' RACE reads in MiXCR, one entry per CDR3 protein. The sample contains hundreds of thousands of distinct CDR3 sequences, 24% of which appear only once. Trimming shortened V by 4 bases and J by 2 bases, and 15 bases separated the two germline ends. Germline CDR1 is LGHDT and CDR2 is YNNKEL (reference sequence). The CDR3 covers 16 residues. These data were likewise used in another study, on T cells expressing NK-cell markers. This second study notes: Source material for TCR beta repertoires consisted of sorted CD3+CD56+NKG2C+, CD3+CD56+NKG2C- and CD3+CD56-NKG2C+ T cells.

The sequenced sample was CD4+ T cells sorted from blood. The genes are TRBV3-1 and TRBJ2-1; possible D gene TRBD2, 6 bases. The TCR was taken from a woman under 30 in good health. The CDR3 spells CASSLHQRGTYNEQFF. The CDR3 DNA reads TGTGCCAGCAGCCTACACCAACGGGGGACCTACAATGAGCAGTTCTTC.